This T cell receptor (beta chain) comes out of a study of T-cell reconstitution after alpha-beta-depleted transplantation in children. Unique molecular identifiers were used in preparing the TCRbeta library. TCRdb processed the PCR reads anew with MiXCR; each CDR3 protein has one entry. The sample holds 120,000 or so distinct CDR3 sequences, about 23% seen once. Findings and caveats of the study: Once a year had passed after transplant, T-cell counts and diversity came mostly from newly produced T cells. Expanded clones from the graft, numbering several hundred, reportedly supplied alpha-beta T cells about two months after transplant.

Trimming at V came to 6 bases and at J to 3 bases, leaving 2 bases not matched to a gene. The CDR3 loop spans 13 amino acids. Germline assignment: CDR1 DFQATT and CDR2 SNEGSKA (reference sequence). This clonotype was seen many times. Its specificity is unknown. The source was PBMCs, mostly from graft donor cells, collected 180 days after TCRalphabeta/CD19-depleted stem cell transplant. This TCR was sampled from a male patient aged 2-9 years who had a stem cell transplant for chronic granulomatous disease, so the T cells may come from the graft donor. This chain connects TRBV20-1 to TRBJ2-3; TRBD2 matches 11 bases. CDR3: CSAPSGRTDTQYF. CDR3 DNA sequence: TGCAGTGCACCTAGCGGGAGGACAGATACGCAGTATTTT.